These 24 T cell receptor beta chains originate from one sample sequenced in a study of shared clonotypes between healthy human individuals. Assay used: immunoSEQ multiplex PCR; TCRdb lists only in-frame clones, some missing. The sample contains just over 2,000,000 clones, 85% to 95% of which appear only once. The sequenced sample consisted of naive CD4+ T cells sorted from blood. Subset defined: CD45RA+ positively selected. Receptors were obtained from a man younger than 30 in good health.

The V gene is TRBV7-8, the J gene TRBJ2-7; 7 nucleotides line up with TRBD1. CDR1 is SGHVS and CDR2 is FQNEAQ in the germline V gene. The length of the CDR3 is 15 residues. The junction had 6 bases not matched to a gene; V was cut back by 1 base and J by 3 bases. In DNA, the CDR3 is TGTGCCAGCAGCTTAGGGGACAGCAGAGTCTACGAGCAGTACTTC. Amino acids: CASSLGDSRVYEQYF.

V usage is TRBV5-4 and J usage is TRBJ2-3, with unresolved D. Germline-derived CDR1 and CDR2 are SGHNT and YYREEE (reference sequence). The CDR3 length is 13 residues. With 4 bases removed from V and 5 bases from J, the gap between germline ends came to 11 bases. In DNA, the CDR3 is TGTGCCAGCAGCCCCCTTCACGGAGATACGCAGTATTTT. Its protein product is CASSPLHGDTQYF.

This clone was seen only once. This CDR3 is CATWTGGRAEAFF. For the CDR3, the DNA is TGTGCCACTTGGACAGGGGGTAGGGCTGAAGCTTTCTTT. The chain employs TRBV10-3 and TRBJ1-1, with 10 nucleotides matching TRBD1. The V gene's germline CDR1 is ENHRY and CDR2 SYGVKD. The V segment lost 10 bases and the J segment 6 bases; nucleotides outside the gene matches: 8. The CDR3 covers 13 residues.

The chain is built from TRBV13 and TRBJ2-1; D ambiguous. Trimming removed 5 bases from V and 0 bases from J, with 17 bases in between. Germline loops: CDR1 PRHDT, CDR2 FYEKMQ (reference sequence). The CDR3 extends over 17 amino acids. Here the CDR3 DNA reads TGTGCCAGCAGCCATCTGGGGATCCTATCCTCCTACAATGAGCAGTTCTTC. Translated, it gives CASSHLGILSSYNEQFF.

In regard to this clone: Other nucleotide sequences from this sample produce the same CDR3. This sequence joins TRBV6-4 and TRBJ2-3; D is ambiguous. The CDR3 is 13 residues long. The V gene's germline CDR1 is MRHNA and CDR2 SNTAGT. V was pared by 0 bases and J by 4 bases, with 5 bases between. The CDR3 nucleotides are TGTGCCAGCAGTGACTCATTCGCAGATACGCAGTATTTT. Its protein is CASSDSFADTQYF.

This chain joins TRBV2 and TRBJ2-1; no reliable D call. The CDR3 is made up of 13 amino acids. The germline V gene encodes CDR1 SNHLY and CDR2 FYNNEI. The V and J ends lost 8 bases and 10 bases respectively, with 18 bases between them. The CDR3 nucleotides read TGTGCCAGCTACGCCGAGCCGGGCAGCGAGCAGTTCTTC. Protein sequence: CASYAEPGSEQFF.

This sequence joins TRBV2 and TRBJ2-7; D is ambiguous. The length of the CDR3 is 15 residues. V shed 5 bases and J shed 0 bases, with 14 bases lying between them. The germline CDR1 and CDR2 sequences are SNHLY and FYNNEI. CDR3 in DNA: TGTGCCAGCAGTCCGGGTAGATCAAGCTCCTACGAGCAGTACTTC. Protein product: CASSPGRSSSYEQYF.

The rearrangement uses TRBV4-1 and TRBJ1-5; 7 positions match TRBD1. CDR1 MGHRA and CDR2 YSYEKL come from the germline V gene. The CDR3 is 16 residues long. J lost 0 bases, V lost 1 base, and 3 bases had no gene match. The CDR3 is CASSQGTGFSNQPQHF. The CDR3 nucleotides are TGCGCCAGCAGCCAAGGGACAGGATTTAGCAATCAGCCCCAGCATTTT.

The rearrangement joins TRBV27 to TRBJ2-7; tentative D call: TRBD1 (7 bases). This CDR3 has 15 amino acids. Per the germline V gene, CDR1 is MNHEY and CDR2 is SMNVEV (reference sequence). V was trimmed by 10 bases and J by 2 bases, leaving 21 bases between them. The chain's CDR3 is CATGKTGTEAYEQYF. CDR3 in DNA: TGTGCCACCGGAAAGACAGGGACTGAAGCCTACGAGCAGTACTTC.

The V gene is TRBV15, the J gene TRBJ2-2, with D possibly called TRBD1 or TRBD2 (5 bases each). The CDR3 consists of 14 residues. V shed 2 bases and J shed 4 bases, with 8 bases lying between them. The V gene's germline CDR1 is LNHNV and CDR2 YYDKDF (reference sequence). CDR3 coding DNA: TGTGCCACCAGCAGACGGGACCCCACCGGGGAGCTGTTTTTT. As protein: CATSRRDPTGELFF.

J is TRBJ2-1 and V is TRBV6-1, with 7 bases that match TRBD1. CDR3 length equals 15 residues. Germline CDR1 reads MNHNS; CDR2 reads SASEGT. Losses at the gene ends were 2 bases for V and 6 bases for J; bases not matched to a gene: 7. The CDR3 nucleotides are TGTGCCAGCAGTGAACTACAGGGGCCATTCAATGAGCAGTTCTTC. Protein: CASSELQGPFNEQFF.

CDR3 in amino acids: CASSERASAKGPQHF. CDR3 bases: TGTGCCAGCAGTGAACGGGCGTCAGCCAAAGGCCCCCAGCATTTT. The rearrangement joins TRBV2 to TRBJ1-5; D is uncertain. Between the trimmed V and J ends, which lost 2 bases and 10 bases, there was a span of 18 bases. Germline V gene sequence: CDR1 SNHLY, CDR2 FYNNEI. The CDR3 spans 15 residues.

Details on this clone: The sample holds other DNA sequences that translate to the same CDR3. The chain combines TRBV30 with TRBJ1-1; D gene uncertain. Trimming removed 0 bases at V and 1 base at J, with 9 bases between. Germline V gives CDR1 GTSNPN, CDR2 SVGIG (reference sequence). This CDR3 is built from 14 residues. Here the CDR3 reads CAWSVLGANTEAFF. CDR3 in DNA: TGTGCCTGGAGTGTACTTGGAGCGAACACTGAAGCTTTCTTT.

The chain joins TRBV5-1 to TRBJ1-1, with 7 bases identical to TRBD1. The germline CDR1 and CDR2 sequences are SGHRS and YFSETQ. Trimming cost V 4 bases and J 11 bases; bases outside gene matches: 5. There are 11 residues in the CDR3. Written as DNA, the CDR3 is TGCGCCAGCAGCGTTACAGGGGAGGCTTTCTTT. Translation: CASSVTGEAFF.

This clone was counted once. The chain is built from TRBV7-9 and TRBJ2-3; no reliable D call. V was trimmed by 3 bases and J by 2 bases, leaving 6 bases between them. This CDR3 spans 13 amino acids. Germline V lookup: CDR1 SEHNR, CDR2 FQNEAQ (reference sequence). CDR3 residues: CASSFDHTDTQYF. The CDR3 DNA sequence: TGTGCCAGCAGCTTCGACCACACAGATACGCAGTATTTT.

The chain joins TRBV6-6 to TRBJ1-1; weak D call: TRBD1 (5 bases). Germline V gene sequence: CDR1 MNHNY, CDR2 SVGAGI (reference sequence). The CDR3 has 15 amino acids. Trimming removed 7 bases from V and 1 base from J, with 16 bases in between. The CDR3 loop is CASTLRGARNTEAFF. As DNA, the CDR3 is TGTGCCAGCACCCTCCGAGGGGCTCGGAACACTGAAGCTTTCTTT.

The V gene is TRBV7-9, the J gene TRBJ2-7; 9 bases are shared with TRBD1. CDR3 length: 14 residues. V lost 3 bases to trimming and J lost 5 bases; unmatched junction nucleotides: 5. CDR1 is SEHNR and CDR2 is FQNEAQ in the germline V gene (reference sequence). CDR3: CASSFLGQGNEQYF. In nucleotides, the CDR3 is TGTGCCAGCAGCTTCCTCGGACAGGGGAACGAGCAGTACTTC.

This chain uses TRBV7-9 with TRBJ1-2; D remains ambiguous. This CDR3 spans 13 amino acids. The germline V gene has CDR1 SEHNR and CDR2 FQNEAQ (reference sequence). The V and J ends lost 1 base and 5 bases respectively, with 8 bases between them. The CDR3 is CASSLGSSYGYTF. In DNA, the CDR3 is TGTGCCAGCAGCTTAGGTTCGTCATATGGCTACACCTTC.

The gene calls are TRBV30 and TRBJ1-1, with 11 bases identical to TRBD1. Germline-derived CDR1 and CDR2 are GTSNPN and SVGIG (reference sequence). This CDR3 has 15 residues. V lost 1 base, J lost 2 bases, and 3 bases stayed unmatched. CDR3 in DNA: TGTGCCTGGAGTGCCGGGACAGGGGGTAACACTGAAGCTTTCTTT. This codes for CAWSAGTGGNTEAFF. Complete variable domain (other parts from reference TRBV30 and TRBJ1-1): SQTIHQWPATLVQPVGSPLSLECTVEGTSNPNLYWYRQAAGRGLQLLFYSVGIGQISSEVPQNLSASRPQDRQFILSSKKLLLSDSGFYLCAWSAGTGGNTEAFFGQGTRLTVV.

CDR3 DNA: TGTGCCAGCAGAGCGGGGGGGCCCGACGAGCAGTACTTC. Protein: CASRAGGPDEQYF. The chain carries TRBV2 and TRBJ2-7, with 10 positions matching TRBD2. The V segment lost 6 bases and the J segment 5 bases; nucleotides outside the gene matches: 4. This CDR3 has 13 residues. Germline lookup yields CDR1 SNHLY and CDR2 FYNNEI.

This chain joins TRBV29-1 and TRBJ2-7, with 8 bases lining up with TRBD2. The CDR3 consists of 14 residues. With V trimmed by 7 bases and J by 3 bases, 11 bases remained unmatched. Germline CDR1 is SQVTM and CDR2 is ANQGSEA. The chain's CDR3 is CSGPPGTSDYEQYF. The CDR3, as DNA: TGCAGCGGACCCCCCGGGACTAGTGACTACGAGCAGTACTTC.

As to this clone: The junction departs from germline at one end; a sequencing error may be responsible. V gene TRBV7-7 combines with J gene TRBJ2-7, with 8 positions matching TRBD1. This CDR3 is built from 15 residues. Germline V lookup: CDR1 SSHAT, CDR2 FNYEAQ (reference sequence). CDR3: CASSFGQGPSYEQYF. The CDR3 DNA reads as TGTGCTAGCAGCTTTGGACAGGGCCCATCCTACGAGCAGTACTTC.

The V and J genes are TRBV11-3 and TRBJ2-1; 8 bases agree with TRBD2. Losses at the gene ends were 4 bases for V and 0 bases for J; bases not matched to a gene: 2. The germline V gene has CDR1 SGHNT and CDR2 YENEEA. The CDR3 is made up of 15 amino acids. CDR3 bases: TGTGCCAGCAGCTCGACTAGCGCCTCCTACAATGAGCAGTTCTTC. Its translation is CASSSTSASYNEQFF.

The chain carries TRBV7-8 and TRBJ2-3; 8 nucleotides match TRBD2. The ends lost 3 bases at V and 4 bases at J; junction bases unmatched: 15. This CDR3 region has 18 residues. Germline CDR1 reads SGHVS; CDR2 reads FQNEAQ. CDR3 sequence: CASSFRDTFGGASDTQYF. For the CDR3, the DNA is TGTGCCAGCAGCTTCCGCGACACCTTCGGGGGGGCGTCAGATACGCAGTATTTT.